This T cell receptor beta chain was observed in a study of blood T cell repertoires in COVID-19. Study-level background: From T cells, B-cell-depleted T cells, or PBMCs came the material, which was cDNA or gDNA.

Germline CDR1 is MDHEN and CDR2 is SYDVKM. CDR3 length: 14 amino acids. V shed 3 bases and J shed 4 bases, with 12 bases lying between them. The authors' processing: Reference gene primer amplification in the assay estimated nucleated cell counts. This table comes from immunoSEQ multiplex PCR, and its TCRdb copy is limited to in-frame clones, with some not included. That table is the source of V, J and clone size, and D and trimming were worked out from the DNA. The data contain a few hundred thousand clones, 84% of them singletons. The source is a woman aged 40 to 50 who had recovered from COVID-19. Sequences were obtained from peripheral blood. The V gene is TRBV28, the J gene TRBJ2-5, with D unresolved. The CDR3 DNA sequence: TGTGCCAGCAGTTTTACACGTACTACAGAGACCCAGTACTTC. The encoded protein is CASSFTRTTETQYF.